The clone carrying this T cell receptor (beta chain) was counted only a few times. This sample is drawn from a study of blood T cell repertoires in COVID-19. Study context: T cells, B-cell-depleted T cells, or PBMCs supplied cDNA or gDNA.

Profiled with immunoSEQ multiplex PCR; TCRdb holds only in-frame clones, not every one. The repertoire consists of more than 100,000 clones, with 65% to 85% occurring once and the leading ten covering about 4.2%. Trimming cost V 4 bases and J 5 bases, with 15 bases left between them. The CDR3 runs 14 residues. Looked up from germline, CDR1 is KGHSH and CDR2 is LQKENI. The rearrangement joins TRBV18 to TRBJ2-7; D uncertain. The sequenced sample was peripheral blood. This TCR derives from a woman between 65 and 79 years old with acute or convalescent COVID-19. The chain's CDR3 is CASSLEFGSDEQYF. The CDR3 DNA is TGTGCCAGCTCACTCGAGTTCGGGTCGGACGAGCAGTACTTC.